This TCR beta chain was found in a study of blood T cell repertoires in COVID-19. In the source study's methods: Counts of nucleated cells, estimated from reference gene primer amplification, were obtained. This table comes from immunoSEQ multiplex PCR, and its TCRdb copy is limited to in-frame clones, with some not included. Clonal size and the V and J genes are those of that table, whereas D and trimming came from the DNA. The sample comprises fewer than 400,000 clones, 83% of which are singletons, and around 3% rests with the top ten. V lost 3 bases, J lost 7 bases, and 5 bases stayed unmatched. Germline CDR1 is LNHDA and CDR2 is SQIVND (reference sequence). The CDR3 has 14 amino acids.

The TCR originated in a man younger than 45 with active or convalescent COVID-19. Sequencing was done on a sample of peripheral blood. V gene TRBV19 combines with J gene TRBJ1-5; the match to TRBD1 covers 8 bases. The CDR3 loop is CASSIRGRGQPQHF. CDR3 sequence (DNA): TGTGCCAGTAGTATCAGGGGGCGAGGACAGCCCCAGCATTTT.